Listed below are T cell receptor beta chains from one sample, sequenced in a study of T cell responses to AZD1222 COVID-19 vaccine. Some clones are missing from TCRdb's copy, which holds only in-frame ones; the method was immunoSEQ multiplex PCR. The profile shows 86,000 or so clones, almost 90% of them singletons. Source: peripheral blood, taken 28 days after the second AZD1222 dose. These receptors were collected from an adult who received the AZD1222 COVID-19 vaccine. CDR3s include the opening cysteine and the closing phenylalanine or tryptophan. Fields, in order: J gene, clone size, D gene, V gene, CDR3 DNA, CDR3 protein. A D gene is named only where the DNA matches it firmly. The size field is filled for only some rows; it gives once, few, many or a size class.

TRBJ1-2 | - | TRBD1 | TRBV9 | TGTGCCAGCGGACCCGGGACAGGGTATGATAATGGCTACACCTTC | CASGPGTGYDNGYTF
TRBJ2-7 | once | TRBD1 | TRBV7-3 | TGTGCCAGCAGCTTAACGACGGGGACAGGGAGCGGCGAGCAGTACTTC | CASSLTTGTGSGEQYF
TRBJ2-7 | - | TRBD1 | TRBV3-1/TRBV3-2 | TGTGCCAGCAGCCAAGTTGGGGACAGGGGCTCCGAGCAGTACTTC | CASSQVGDRGSEQYF
TRBJ2-7 | - | - | TRBV18 | TGTGCCAGCTCACCAATTGACAGCACCTACGAGCAGTACTTC | CASSPIDSTYEQYF
TRBJ2-7 | - | TRBD2 | TRBV13 | TGTGCCAGCAGCTCCTCTAGCGGGATCAGCTCCTACGAGCAGTACTTC | CASSSSSGISSYEQYF
TRBJ2-1 | - | TRBD2 | TRBV7-3 | TGTGCCAGCAGCTTAGCAGCGGGAGGGCCCCATGAGCAGTTCTTC | CASSLAAGGPHEQFF
TRBJ1-2 | - | - | TRBV18 | TGTGCCAGCTCCGACACACTGAACTATGGCTACACCTTC | CASSDTLNYGYTF
TRBJ2-1 | - | - | TRBV6-2/TRBV6-3 | TGTGCCAGCAGTTACCGACTAATACACAATGAGCAGTTCTTC | CASSYRLIHNEQFF
TRBJ1-3 | - | - | TRBV3-1/TRBV3-2 | TGTGCCAGCAACGATCGCGGGCGCTCTGGAAACACCATATATTTT | CASNDRGRSGNTIYF
TRBJ2-7 | - | - | TRBV6-5 | TGTGCCAGCAGTTACGGTCGGGACGAGCAGTACTTC | CASSYGRDEQYF
TRBJ1-2 | - | - | TRBV6-5 | TGTGCCAGCAGTTACCCCCAGTGGCCCCATGGCTACACCTTC | CASSYPQWPHGYTF
TRBJ1-5 | - | TRBD1 | TRBV25-1 | TGTGCCAGCAGTGCCGGGACAGGGAGTCAGCCCCAGCATTTT | CASSAGTGSQPQHF
TRBJ2-7 | - | TRBD2 | TRBV7-9 | TGTGCCAGCAGCTTTAGCAGGGAGGGGTCCTACGAGCAGTACTTC | CASSFSREGSYEQYF
TRBJ1-3 | - | TRBD1 | TRBV5-1 | TGCGCCAGCTCACAGGGGAGCTCTGGAAACACCATATATTTT | CASSQGSSGNTIYF
TRBJ2-7 | once | - | TRBV7-9 | TGTGCCAGCAGCTTAGTAATCCCGGGAATGGGACTTGAGCAGTACTTC | CASSLVIPGMGLEQYF
TRBJ2-4 | - | - | TRBV28 | TGTGCCAGCAGTTTGCCTATAAAAGGAGGGAAGCGCATTCAGTACTTC | CASSLPIKGGKRIQYF
TRBJ1-2 | - | - | TRBV5-4 | TGTGCCAGCAGCTTGGTTCCTCGGGCCTCTGACCTCTATGGCTACACCTTC | CASSLVPRASDLYGYTF
TRBJ1-3 | - | - | TRBV7-2 | TGTGCCAGCAGCTTAAGGGGCGGAGACTCTGGAAACACCATATATTTT | CASSLRGGDSGNTIYF
TRBJ2-3 | - | - | TRBV19 | TGTGCCAGTATGGACCAAGCGGGCACAGATACGCAGTATTTT | CASMDQAGTDTQYF
TRBJ1-1 | - | - | TRBV18 | TGTGCCAGCTCACCCGGTCGCAGTCCTATGAACACTGAAGCTTTCTTT | CASSPGRSPMNTEAFF
TRBJ2-1 | - | - | TRBV18 | TGTGCCAGCTCACCCCTTCCGGGGTCACTCTACAATGAGCAGTTCTTC | CASSPLPGSLYNEQFF
TRBJ2-1 | once | - | TRBV3-1/TRBV3-2 | TGTGCCAGCAGCCCCTCTAGCGTTCGCTACAATGAGCAGTTCTTC | CASSPSSVRYNEQFF
TRBJ1-4 | - | - | TRBV14 | TGTGCCAGCAGCCAGTTCCAGGGCTTGGCGGAAAAACTGTTTTTT | CASSQFQGLAEKLFF
TRBJ2-3 | - | - | TRBV6-1 | TGTGCCAGCAGTGATCAGGACAGCTCCACAGATACGCAGTATTTT | CASSDQDSSTDTQYF
TRBJ1-5 | - | - | TRBV4-3 | TGCGCCAGCAGCCAAGATACGACAGCACCCCAGCATTTT | CASSQDTTAPQHF
TRBJ2-7 | once | - | TRBV28 | TGTGCCAGCAGTTCCGAGTCCTACTACGAGCAGTACTTC | CASSSESYYEQYF
TRBJ1-5 | - | - | TRBV6-5 | TGTGCCAGCAGGGTGGTCAATCAGCCCCAGCATTTT | CASRVVNQPQHF
TRBJ2-4 | - | - | TRBV29-1 | TGCAGCGTTGGGACGTCAGGGGCAGGGGACATTCAGTACTTC | CSVGTSGAGDIQYF
TRBJ2-5 | - | TRBD2 | TRBV30 | TGTGCCTGGAGAGGACTAGCGGGACAAGAGACCCAGTACTTC | CAWRGLAGQETQYF
TRBJ1-2 | - | - | TRBV7-8 | TGTGCCAGCAGCCACAAAGATGGCACCTATGGCTACACCTTC | CASSHKDGTYGYTF
TRBJ2-7 | once | TRBD1 | TRBV23-1 | TGCGCCAGCAGTCAACCGGGACAGGGGAGGCACGAGCAGTACTTC | CASSQPGQGRHEQYF
TRBJ1-2 | - | TRBD1 | TRBV29-1 | TGCAGCGCCCTGGACAGGGCCTATGGCTACACCTTC | CSALDRAYGYTF
TRBJ2-7 | - | - | TRBV29-1 | TGCAGCGTTGGGACTCGAGACCTCGAGCAGTACTTC | CSVGTRDLEQYF
TRBJ2-7 | - | TRBD1 | TRBV5-1 | TGCGCCAGCAGCTTAGTGCAGGGGGTACACGAGCAGTACTTC | CASSLVQGVHEQYF
TRBJ1-5 | - | - | TRBV3-1/TRBV3-2 | TGTGCCAGCAGCCACAGCCGGAACAATCAGCCCCAGCATTTT | CASSHSRNNQPQHF
TRBJ2-1 | - | - | TRBV14 | TGTGCCAGCAGCCTCGGGGCAAATGCCTTAAGCTCCTACAATGAGCAGTTCTTC | CASSLGANALSSYNEQFF
TRBJ2-6 | - | TRBD1 | TRBV27 | TGTGCCAGCACCTGGGACAGTAACTTCTCTGGGGCCAACGTCCTGACTTTC | CASTWDSNFSGANVLTF
TRBJ2-3 | - | - | TRBV5-5 | TGTGCCAGCAGCTTGGTGGGTCATGGCACAGATACGCAGTATTTT | CASSLVGHGTDTQYF
TRBJ2-1 | - | TRBD2 | TRBV5-4 | TGTGCCAGCAGCTTGGTAGGACTAGCGATGGATGAGCAGTTCTTC | CASSLVGLAMDEQFF
TRBJ1-1 | - | - | TRBV2 | TGTGCCAGCAGTGAGTACAGGAACACTGAAGCTTTCTTT | CASSEYRNTEAFF
TRBJ1-6 | - | - | TRBV11-2 | TGTGCCAGCACCCCAGCGGGAGGGGATTCTTCACCCCTCCACTTT | CASTPAGGDSSPLHF
TRBJ1-5 | few | - | TRBV2 | TGTGCCAGCAAGCGACAGAGCAATCAGCCCCAGCATTTT | CASKRQSNQPQHF
TRBJ1-1 | - | - | TRBV6-1 | TGTGCCAGCAGTGAAGCACCTGGGGGGGGTAGGACTGAAGCTTTCTTT | CASSEAPGGGRTEAFF
TRBJ2-4 | - | - | TRBV2 | TGTGCCAGCAGAAGAGCGGAACTAGCCAAAAACATTCAGTACTTC | CASRRAELAKNIQYF
TRBJ1-4 | - | - | TRBV19 | TGTGCCAGTAGTAGCCTGGGGGCGACACGGTATGAAAAACTGTTTTTT | CASSSLGATRYEKLFF
TRBJ1-1 | - | - | TRBV28 | TGTGCCAGCAGTTTAGGGGGGGCGAGCACTGAAGCTTTCTTT | CASSLGGASTEAFF
TRBJ2-1 | - | TRBD2 | TRBV28 | TGTGCCAGCAGTCCTGAACTAGCGGGAGTTGCTGAGCAGTTCTTC | CASSPELAGVAEQFF
TRBJ2-7 | - | - | TRBV5-4 | TGTGCCAGCAGGCCTACACAGGGTAACAAATACGAGCAGTACTTC | CASRPTQGNKYEQYF